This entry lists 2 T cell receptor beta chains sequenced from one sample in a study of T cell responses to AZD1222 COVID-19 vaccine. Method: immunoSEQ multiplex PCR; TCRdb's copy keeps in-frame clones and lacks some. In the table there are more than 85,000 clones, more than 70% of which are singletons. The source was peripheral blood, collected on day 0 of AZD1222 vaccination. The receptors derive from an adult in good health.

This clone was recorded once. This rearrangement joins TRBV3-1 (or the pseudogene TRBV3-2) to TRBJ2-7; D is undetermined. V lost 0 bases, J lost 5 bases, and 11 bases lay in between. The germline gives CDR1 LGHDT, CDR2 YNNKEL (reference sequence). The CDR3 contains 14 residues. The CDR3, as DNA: TGTGCCAGCAGCCAAGACCCAGTTGGGGACGAGCAGTACTTC. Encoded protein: CASSQDPVGDEQYF.

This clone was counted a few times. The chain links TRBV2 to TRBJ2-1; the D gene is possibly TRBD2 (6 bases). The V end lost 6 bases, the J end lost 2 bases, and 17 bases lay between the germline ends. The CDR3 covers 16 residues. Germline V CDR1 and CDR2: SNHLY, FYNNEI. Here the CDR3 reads CASSDLVGGAYNEQFF. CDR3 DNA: TGTGCCAGCAGCGACCTTGTTGGCGGGGCCTACAATGAGCAGTTCTTC.